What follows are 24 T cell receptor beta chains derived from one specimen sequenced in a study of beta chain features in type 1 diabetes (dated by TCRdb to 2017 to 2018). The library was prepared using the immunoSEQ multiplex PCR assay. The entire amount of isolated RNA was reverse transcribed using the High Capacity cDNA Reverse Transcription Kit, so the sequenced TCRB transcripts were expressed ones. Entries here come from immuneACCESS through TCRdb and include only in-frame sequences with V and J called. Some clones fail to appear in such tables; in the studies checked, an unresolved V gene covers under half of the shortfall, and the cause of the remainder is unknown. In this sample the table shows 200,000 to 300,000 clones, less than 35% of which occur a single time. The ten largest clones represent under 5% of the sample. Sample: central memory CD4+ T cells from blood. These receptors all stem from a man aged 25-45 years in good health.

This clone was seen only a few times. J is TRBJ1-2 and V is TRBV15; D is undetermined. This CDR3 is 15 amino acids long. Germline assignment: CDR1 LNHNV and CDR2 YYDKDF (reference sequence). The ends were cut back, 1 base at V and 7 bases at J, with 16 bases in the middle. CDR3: CATSRGRESPAGYTF. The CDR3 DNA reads TGTGCCACCAGCAGAGGGCGGGAATCCCCGGCTGGCTACACCTTC.

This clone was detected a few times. CDR3 region: CAWSAGPEQFF. The DNA for the CDR3 is TGTGCCTGGAGCGCAGGGCCTGAGCAGTTCTTC. The V gene is TRBV30, the J gene TRBJ2-1; D may be TRBD1 (5 bases). V was pared by 3 bases and J by 9 bases, with 9 bases between. This CDR3 comprises 11 residues. Germline CDR1 is GTSNPN and CDR2 is SVGIG (reference sequence).

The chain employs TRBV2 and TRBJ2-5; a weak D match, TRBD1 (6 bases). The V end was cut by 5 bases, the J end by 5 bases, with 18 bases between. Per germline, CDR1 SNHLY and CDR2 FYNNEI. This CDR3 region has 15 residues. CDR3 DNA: TGTGCCAGCAGTCGGTCCAGGGGAAGGGTTGAGACCCAGTACTTC. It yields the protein CASSRSRGRVETQYF.

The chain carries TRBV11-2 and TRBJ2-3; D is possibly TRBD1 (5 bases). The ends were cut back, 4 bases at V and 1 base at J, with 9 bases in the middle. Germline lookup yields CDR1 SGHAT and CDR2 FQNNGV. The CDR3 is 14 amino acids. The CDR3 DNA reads TGTGCCAGCAGCTCACAAGGGGGCACAGATACGCAGTATTTT. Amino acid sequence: CASSSQGGTDTQYF.

CDR3 region: CASSLGSGLETQYF. CDR3 in DNA: TGTGCCAGCAGCTTGGGATCAGGGCTGGAGACCCAGTACTTC. This chain uses TRBV5-6 with TRBJ2-5; the D gene is possibly TRBD1 (5 bases). V gave up 0 bases and J gave up 5 bases, with 11 bases separating them. The CDR3 has 14 residues. Germline CDR1 and CDR2: SGHDT and YYEEEE.

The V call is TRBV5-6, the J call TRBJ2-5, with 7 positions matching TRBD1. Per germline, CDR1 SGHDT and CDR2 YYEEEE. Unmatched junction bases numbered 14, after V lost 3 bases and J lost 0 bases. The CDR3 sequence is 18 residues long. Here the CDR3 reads CASSSHPRGRGYQETQYF. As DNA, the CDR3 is TGTGCCAGCAGCTCACACCCCCGGGGCAGGGGGTACCAAGAGACCCAGTACTTC.

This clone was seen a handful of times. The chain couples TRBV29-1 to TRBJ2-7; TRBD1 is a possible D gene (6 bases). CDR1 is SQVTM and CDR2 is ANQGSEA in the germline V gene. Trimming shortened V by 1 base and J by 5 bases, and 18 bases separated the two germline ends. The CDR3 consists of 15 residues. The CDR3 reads CSVEGPVGAQNEQYF. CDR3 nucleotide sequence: TGCAGCGTTGAAGGTCCGGTGGGGGCCCAAAACGAGCAGTACTTC.

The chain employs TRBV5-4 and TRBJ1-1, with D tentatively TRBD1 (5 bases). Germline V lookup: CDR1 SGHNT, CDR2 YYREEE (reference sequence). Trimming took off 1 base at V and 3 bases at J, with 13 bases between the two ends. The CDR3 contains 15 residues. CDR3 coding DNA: TGTGCCAGCAGCTTGAATCCAGGGACGGACACTGAAGCTTTCTTT. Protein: CASSLNPGTDTEAFF.

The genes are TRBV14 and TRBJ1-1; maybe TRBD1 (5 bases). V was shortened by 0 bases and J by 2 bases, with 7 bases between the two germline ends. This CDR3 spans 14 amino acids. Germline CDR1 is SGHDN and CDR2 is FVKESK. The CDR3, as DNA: TGTGCCAGCAGCCAAGAGACAGCTAACACTGAAGCTTTCTTT. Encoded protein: CASSQETANTEAFF.

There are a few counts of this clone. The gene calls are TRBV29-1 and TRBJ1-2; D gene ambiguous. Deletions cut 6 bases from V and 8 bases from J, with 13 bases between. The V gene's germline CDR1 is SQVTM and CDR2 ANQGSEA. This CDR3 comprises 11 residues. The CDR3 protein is CSVLGFLGYTF. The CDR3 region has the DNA TGCAGCGTGCTGGGATTCTTGGGCTACACCTTC.

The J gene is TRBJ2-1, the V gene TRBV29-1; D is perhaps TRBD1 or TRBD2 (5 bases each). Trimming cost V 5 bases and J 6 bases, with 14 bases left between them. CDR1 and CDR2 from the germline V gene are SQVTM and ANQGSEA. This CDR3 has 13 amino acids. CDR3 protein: CSVRLYGGNEQFF. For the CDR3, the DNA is TGCAGCGTTAGACTATATGGGGGCAATGAGCAGTTCTTC.

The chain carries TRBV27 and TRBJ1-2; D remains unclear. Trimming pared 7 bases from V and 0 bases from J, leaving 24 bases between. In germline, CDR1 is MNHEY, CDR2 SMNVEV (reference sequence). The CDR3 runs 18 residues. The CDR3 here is CASTSIGLGTITNYGYTF. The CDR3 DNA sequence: TGTGCCAGCACATCAATAGGGTTAGGAACGATTACTAACTATGGCTACACCTTC.

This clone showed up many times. CDR3 in DNA: TGTGCCAGCAGCCGGGACAACAATCAGCCCCAGCATTTT. As protein: CASSRDNNQPQHF. The chain employs TRBV6-5 and TRBJ1-5, with D possibly matching TRBD1 (6 bases). The V end lost 6 bases, the J end lost 3 bases, and 9 bases lay between the germline ends. CDR3 length: 13 amino acids. Germline CDR1 MNHEY, CDR2 SVGAGI.

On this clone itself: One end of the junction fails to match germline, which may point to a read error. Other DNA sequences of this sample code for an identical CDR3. CDR3 in amino acids: CASSLDYQGTQYF. The DNA for the CDR3 is TGTGCCAGCAGCCTGGACTACCAAGGGACCCAGTACTTC. This chain connects TRBV5-4 to TRBJ2-5, with a possible D match to TRBD2 (6 bases). The germline CDR1 and CDR2 sequences are SGHNT and YYREEE (reference sequence). The length of the CDR3 is 13 residues.

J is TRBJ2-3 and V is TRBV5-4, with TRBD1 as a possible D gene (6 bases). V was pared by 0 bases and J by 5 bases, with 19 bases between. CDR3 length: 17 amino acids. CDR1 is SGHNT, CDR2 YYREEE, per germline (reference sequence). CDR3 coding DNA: TGTGCCAGCAGCTTGGATCTTTTGGCGACAGGCAAAGATACGCAGTATTTT. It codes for CASSLDLLATGKDTQYF.

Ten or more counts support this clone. CDR3 sequence reads: CASSLADHQTSPLHF. For the CDR3, the DNA is TGTGCCAGCAGCTTGGCCGATCATCAAACTTCACCCCTCCACTTT. This chain links TRBV5-5 with TRBJ1-6; D gene unclear. The germline V gene encodes CDR1 SGHKS and CDR2 YYEKEE (reference sequence). The CDR3 sequence is 15 residues long. The V gene lost 0 bases and the J gene lost 9 bases, with 13 bases spanning the gap.

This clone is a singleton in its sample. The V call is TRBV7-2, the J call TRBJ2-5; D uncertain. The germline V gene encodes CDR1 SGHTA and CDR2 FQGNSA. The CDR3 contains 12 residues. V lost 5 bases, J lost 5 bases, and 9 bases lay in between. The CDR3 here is CASSQSMETQYF. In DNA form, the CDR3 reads TGTGCCAGCAGCCAAAGCATGGAGACCCAGTACTTC.

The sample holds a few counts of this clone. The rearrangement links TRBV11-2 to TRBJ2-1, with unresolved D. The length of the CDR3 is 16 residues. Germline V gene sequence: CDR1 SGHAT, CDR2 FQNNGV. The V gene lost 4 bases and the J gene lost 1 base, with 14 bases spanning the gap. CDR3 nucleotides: TGTGCCAGCAGCTCCCGACTCTCCAAGTCCTACAATGAGCAGTTCTTC. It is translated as CASSSRLSKSYNEQFF.

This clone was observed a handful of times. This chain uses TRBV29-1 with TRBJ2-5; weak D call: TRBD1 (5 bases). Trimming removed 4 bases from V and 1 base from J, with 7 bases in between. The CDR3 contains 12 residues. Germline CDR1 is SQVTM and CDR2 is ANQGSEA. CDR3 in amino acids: CSVAGSQETQYF. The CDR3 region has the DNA TGCAGCGTTGCAGGGTCCCAAGAGACCCAGTACTTC.

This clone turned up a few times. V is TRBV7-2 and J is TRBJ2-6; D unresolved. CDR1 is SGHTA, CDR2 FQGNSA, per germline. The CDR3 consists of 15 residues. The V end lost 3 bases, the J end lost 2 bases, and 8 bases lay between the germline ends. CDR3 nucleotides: TGTGCCAGCAGCTTTATAGGGACTGGGGCCAACGTCCTGACTTTC. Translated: CASSFIGTGANVLTF. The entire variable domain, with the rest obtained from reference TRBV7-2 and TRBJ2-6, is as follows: GAGVSQSPSNKVTEKGKDVELRCDPISGHTALYWYRQSLGQGLEFLIYFQGNSAPDKSGLPSDRFSAERTGGSVSTLTIQRTQQEDSAVYLCASSFIGTGANVLTFGAGSRLTVL.

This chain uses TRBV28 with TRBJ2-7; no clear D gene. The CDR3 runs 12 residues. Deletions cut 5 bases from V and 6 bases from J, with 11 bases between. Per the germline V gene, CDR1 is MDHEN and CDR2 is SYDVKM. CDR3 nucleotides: TGTGCCAGCAGTCGAACGAGGACCGAGCAGTACTTC. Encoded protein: CASSRTRTEQYF.

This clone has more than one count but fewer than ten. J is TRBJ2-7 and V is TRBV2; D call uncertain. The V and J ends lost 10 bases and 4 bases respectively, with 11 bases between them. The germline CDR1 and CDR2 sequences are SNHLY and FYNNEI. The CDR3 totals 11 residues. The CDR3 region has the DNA TGTGCCAACGCCCTAGGGTACGAGCAGTACTTC. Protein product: CANALGYEQYF.

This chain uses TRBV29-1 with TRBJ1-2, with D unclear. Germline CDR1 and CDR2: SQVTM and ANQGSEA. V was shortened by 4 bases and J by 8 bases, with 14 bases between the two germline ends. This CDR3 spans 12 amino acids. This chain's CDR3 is CSVGLTIGGYTF. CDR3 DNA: TGCAGCGTTGGTCTGACCATCGGGGGCTACACCTTC. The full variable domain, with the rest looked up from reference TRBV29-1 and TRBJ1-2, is SAVISQKPSRDICQRGTSLTIQCQVDSQVTMMFWYRQQPGQSLTLIATANQGSEATYESGFVIDKFPISRPNLTFSTLTVSNMSPEDSSIYLCSVGLTIGGYTFGSGTRLTVV.

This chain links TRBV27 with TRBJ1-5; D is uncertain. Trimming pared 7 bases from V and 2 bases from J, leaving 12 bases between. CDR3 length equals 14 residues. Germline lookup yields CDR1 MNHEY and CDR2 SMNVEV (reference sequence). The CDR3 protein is CASIRPGGNQPQHF. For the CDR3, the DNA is TGTGCCAGCATCAGGCCGGGCGGCAATCAGCCCCAGCATTTT.